These 10 T cell receptor beta chains were all obtained from the same sample, sequenced in a study of molecular identifiers for immune sequencing clone quantification. TCRdb reprocessed the PCR reads with MiXCR, giving one entry per CDR3 protein. The repertoire has 85,000 to 120,000 distinct CDR3 sequences, 35% of them found once; the top ten carry roughly 9.7%. The sample was naive CD8+ T cells from blood, with Jurkat cell RNA spiked in. Subset indicated: FACS-sorted CD8+CD4-CCR7+CD45RA+ naive T cells. The receptors here all came from a human donor in good health. Some libraries in this study had Jurkat cell RNA spiked in.

The chain couples TRBV7-2 to TRBJ2-5; no definite D call. Germline loops: CDR1 SGHTA, CDR2 FQGNSA. This CDR3 comprises 15 residues. V lost 1 base to trimming and J lost 0 bases, with 9 bases between them. The CDR3 coding sequence is TGTGCCAGCAGCTTAGGGGCCGTAGACCAAGAGACCCAGTACTTC. Amino acid sequence: CASSLGAVDQETQYF.

This clonotype occurred many times. The chain couples TRBV29-1 to TRBJ2-7; no clear D. This CDR3 has 11 amino acids. Trimming left V 3 bases short and J 5 bases short, with 8 bases between. The germline gives CDR1 SQVTM, CDR2 ANQGSEA. In DNA, the CDR3 is TGCAGCGTTGATCTGGGTGACGAGCAGTACTTC. It translates to CSVDLGDEQYF.

This clonotype occurred many times. The chain links TRBV4-3 to TRBJ2-7, with a possible D match to TRBD1 (5 bases). Germline V lookup: CDR1 LGHNA, CDR2 YSLEER. V was trimmed by 1 base and J by 2 bases, leaving 15 bases between them. The CDR3 loop spans 16 amino acids. The CDR3 protein is CASSQGVGRAAYEQYF. DNA for the CDR3: TGCGCCAGCAGCCAAGGGGTGGGCAGGGCTGCCTACGAGCAGTACTTC.

The rearrangement links TRBV12-3 or TRBV12-4 to TRBJ2-2; D is unclear. Trimming left V 3 bases short and J 7 bases short, with 9 bases between. This CDR3 comprises 13 residues. Here the CDR3 DNA reads TGTGCCAGCAGTTTTCTTGGCAGCGGGGAGCTGTTTTTT. Translated: CASSFLGSGELFF.

CDR3 sequence (DNA): TGTGCCAGCAGCTTAGTCCCAAGCGAGCAGTACTTC. Translation gives CASSLVPSEQYF. J is TRBJ2-7 and V is TRBV7-8, with unresolved D. The V end lost 1 base, the J end lost 6 bases, and 7 bases lay between the germline ends. Germline values: CDR1 SGHVS, CDR2 FQNEAQ. CDR3 length equals 12 residues.

Details on this clonotype: One end of the junction does not line up with germline, which may come from a read error. The rearrangement links TRBV28 to TRBJ2-3; 8 nucleotides agree with TRBD2. Germline V gene sequence: CDR1 MDHEN, CDR2 SYDVKM. This CDR3 contains 15 residues. The CDR3 DNA follows: TGTGCCAGCAGTCCCCTGGCTAGCGGGCCAGATGCGCAGTATTTT. Translation gives CASSPLASGPDAQYF.

This clonotype has just a few counts. This sequence joins TRBV7-9 and TRBJ2-2; the match to TRBD1 covers 8 bases. The germline V gene encodes CDR1 SEHNR and CDR2 FQNEAQ (reference sequence). The CDR3 totals 15 residues. The ends lost 3 bases at V and 4 bases at J; junction bases unmatched: 4. This CDR3 is CASSFDRGGTGELFF. The CDR3 DNA is TGTGCCAGCAGCTTCGACAGGGGTGGCACCGGGGAGCTGTTTTTT.

For this clonotype: A much larger clone lies a single base off, so this may be a read error. The V gene is TRBV10-3, the J gene TRBJ2-5, with 14 bases matching TRBD2. The V gene end was trimmed by 8 bases and the J gene end by 5 bases; junction bases not matched to a gene: 7. Germline V CDR1 and CDR2: ENHRY, SYGVKD. The CDR3 spans 15 residues. The DNA of the CDR3 is TGTGCCATCGGGCCGGGACTAGCGGGGGTGGAGACCCAGTACTTC. Protein sequence: CAIGPGLAGVETQYF.

This clonotype was recorded many times. The chain combines TRBV24-1 with TRBJ2-7, with 7 bases that match TRBD1. Trimming at V came to 4 bases and at J to 3 bases, leaving 5 bases not matched to a gene. CDR3 size: 14 residues. Per germline, CDR1 KGHDR and CDR2 SFDVKD. CDR3 nucleotide sequence: TGTGCCACCAGTGAAGGGACAGCCGACTACGAGCAGTACTTC. It yields the protein CATSEGTADYEQYF.

In this sample, this clonotype turned up many times. V usage is TRBV7-9 and J usage is TRBJ2-7, with 8 bases that match TRBD1. Trimming cost V 5 bases and J 3 bases; bases outside gene matches: 6. This CDR3 comprises 14 residues. Germline loops: CDR1 SEHNR, CDR2 FQNEAQ (reference sequence). CDR3 sequence reads: CASSADREIYEQYF. CDR3 in DNA: TGTGCCAGCAGCGCGGACAGGGAGATCTACGAGCAGTACTTC.